This TCR beta chain was sequenced in a study of molecular identifiers for immune sequencing clone quantification. Overall study results and limits: Reportedly, one cell's Jurkat TCR RNA was detected within 1,200,000 naive CD8 cells.

Library preparation followed earlier protocols using designated TCR primers. TCRdb fed the PCR reads into MiXCR, producing one record per CDR3 protein. The sample lists just under 650,000 distinct CDR3 sequences, just under 20% occurring once. The CDR3 is made up of 15 amino acids. With 3 bases removed from V and 5 bases from J, the gap between germline ends came to 16 bases. Germline lookup yields CDR1 LNHNV and CDR2 YYDKDF (reference sequence). As regards this clonotype: Its antigen remains unknown.

V and J are TRBV15 and TRBJ2-5; tentative D call: TRBD2 (5 bases). The specimen was naive CD8+ T cells from blood, with Jurkat cell RNA spiked in. Subset defined: FACS-sorted CD8+CD4-CCR7+CD45RA+ naive T cells. This TCR came from a human donor in good health. Some libraries in this study had Jurkat cell RNA spiked in. Written as DNA, the CDR3 is TGTGCCACCAGCAGGGAACCCGGACTGGGTGAGACCCAGTACTTC. Protein sequence: CATSREPGLGETQYF. The full variable domain, rest sourced from reference TRBV15 and TRBJ2-5, is DAMVIQNPRYQVTQFGKPVTLSCSQTLNHNVMYWYQQKSSQAPKLLFHYYDKDFNNEADTPDNFQSRRPNTSFCFLDIRSPGLGDTAMYLCATSREPGLGETQYFGPGTRLLVL.